This TCR beta chain was sequenced during a study of identical twins. The germline V gene encodes CDR1 DFQATT and CDR2 SNEGSKA (reference sequence). V was shortened by 4 bases and J by 0 bases, with 11 bases between the two germline ends. CDR3 length: 14 residues. TCRdb reanalysed the 5' RACE reads using MiXCR and keeps one entry per CDR3 protein. Seen here are fewer than 900,000 distinct CDR3 sequences, 21% observed once, and the top ten hold approximately 4.3%. This same sample was also taken into another study, of T cells expressing NK-cell markers.

The source is a woman between 18 and 29 years old in good health. This sequence joins TRBV20-1 and TRBJ2-3; D remains ambiguous. Source material: PBMCs. The CDR3 spells CSANPTSSTDTQYF. The DNA of the CDR3 is TGCAGTGCTAACCCCACGTCTAGCACAGATACGCAGTATTTT.